This T cell receptor (beta chain) originates from a study of cytomegalovirus exposure and HLA in healthy donors (dated by TCRdb to 2015 to 2018). Notes on the research overall: An earlier analysis of several hundred of the donors reported about 260 Gb of sequence data and 117 million unique TCR beta sequences obtained from roughly 180 million T cells. An early release covering 550 to 700 HLA-typed donors comprised about 310 gigabases of sequencing data and around 86 million unique TCR sequences. Among the roughly 400 genotyped donors, approximately 82% belonged to the genetic ancestry cluster associated with self-reported Caucasian donors. The study was designed to test whether signatures of past pathogen exposure could be identified by cataloging public T cell receptors. The study profiled the T cell repertoires of some 610 subjects by immunosequencing and related them to cytomegalovirus serostatus. A separate validation cohort of 100 to 150 different subjects was used in addition to the roughly 720-subject first cohort. The study combined high-throughput TCR immunosequencing, statistical association of individual TCRs with disease status, and machine learning to predict cytomegalovirus infection status. In a later analysis, previously published TCR beta repertoires from 666 donors were re-analyzed and high-resolution HLA genotyping was added so that TCR occurrence patterns could be studied. Rather than using new phenotypic data, the later analysis identified candidate immune exposures from TCR beta sequences and from how often those sequences occurred across donors. An earlier analysis of 587 of the donors applied high-throughput TCR beta sequencing to assess whether each TCR beta V gene segment acted as functional or pseudogenic. Donor age, sex, ethnicity and CMV serostatus were collected together with the repertoire data. Genome-wide SNP genotypes for about 55% of the 666 donors were used in a later genetic analysis, which treated that subset as a discovery cohort. Every repertoire in the discovery cohort had been generated on one and the same sequencing platform. HLA typing covered class I and class II loci at four-digit resolution. The number of typed donors differed by locus: about 620-640 for A, B, C, DRB1 and DQB1; 500 to 550 for DQA1; about 600 for DPA1; and about 470 for DPB1. Because of strong linkage in the cohort, roughly five DR-DQ haplotypes were treated as single units for association and clustering. On average, roughly 250,000 unique TCR beta nucleotide sequences were sequenced per donor among about 400 genotyped donors of the cohort, with roughly 18% of those sequences being non-productive.

In regard to this clone: It lacks a known antigen. Qualities for individual bases were not recorded, and no much larger clone is one base off.

The method behind the library was the immunoSEQ multiplex PCR assay. For the multiplex PCR, a mixture combining 60 forward primers for TCR Vbeta segments and 13 reverse primers for TCR Jbeta segments was used. A multiplex PCR assay on genomic DNA amplified the CDR3 region of rearranged TCR beta genes. The amplified TCR beta libraries were sequenced on the Illumina HiSeq System as 87-base-pair reads. The study's own analysis went as follows. A later analysis tallied 80 million to 95 million unique TCR beta chains across the 666 repertoires, and around 10 million of those chains were shared by two or more donors. To remove PCR and sequencing errors, raw reads were error-corrected and collapsed into unique sequences using a nearest-neighbor algorithm that merged closely related sequences. Alignment of CDR3 sequences to IMGT reference sequences was used to assign V, D and J gene segments. For a sequence to be retained, a match of at least six nucleotides was required to both a V gene segment and a J gene segment. A rearrangement counted as productive if the CDR3 had no stop codons and remained in frame with V and J, and every other rearrangement counted as non-productive. Following IMGT convention, CDR3 was defined as the stretch from the second conserved V-encoded cysteine up to the conserved J-encoded phenylalanine. In an earlier analysis of approximately 500 of the donors, sequences lacking an unambiguous match to a single V gene segment were excluded. An earlier analysis of about 590 of the donors classified V segments as functional when productive rearrangements were above 56.7% and as segregating when the standard deviation between donors was above 5%. A statistical classification framework was built to diagnose cytomegalovirus status from the catalog of TCR beta chain sequences. In a later analysis, TCR nucleotide sequences were compared against IMGT/GENE-DB human TR gene sequences so that V and J genes could be assigned. The TCRdist pipeline was used in a later analysis to assign CDR3 sequences and most-parsimonious VDJ recombination scenarios. In a later analysis, every TCR beta chain was defined by the combination of its CDR3 amino acid sequence and its V-gene family, and reads without a unique V-gene family were dropped. A later analysis removed 550 to 700 highly shared, low-generation-probability nucleotide sequences to deal with suspected cross-contamination and a sequencing artifact. In a later analysis, a clonal expansion index for each public chain was calculated from normalized within-repertoire ranks of inferred template counts. In a later analysis, generation probabilities were computed using a VDJ recombination model fitted to out-of-frame rearrangements, and the results were checked against IGoR. A later analysis scored TCR-TCR, TCR-HLA and TCR-CMV co-occurrence with hypergeometric tests, applying a repertoire-size bias correction to TCR pairs. A later analysis estimated false discovery rates by permuting HLA or CMV assignments 20 times. A later analysis grouped co-occurring TCRs with DBSCAN, adding TCRdist sequence similarity when clustering within HLA-allele-positive subsets. For co-occurrence clustering, repertoires with fewer than 30,000 or more than 120,000 public chains were excluded, along with four to six repertoires with anomalous nucleotide sharing. TCRdb retrieved this table from immuneACCESS and kept in-frame rearrangements only. Not all clones are present; in checked studies, unresolved V genes account for under half, and no reason is known for the remainder. The D gene and trimming were derived from the DNA, and the V and J assignments and clone size from that table. In this sample the table shows some 190,000 clones, approximately 80% of which occur a single time. The top ten constitute about 1.4% of the sample.

Trimming removed 0 bases from V and 3 bases from J, leaving 15 bases between the germline ends. The CDR3 runs 16 amino acids, cysteine and phenylalanine included. The sequence is cut down to CDR3 DNA, 48 bases in frame from base 1. The germline V gene gives CDR1 as KGHSH and CDR2 as LQKENI. The cohort consisted of hundreds of healthy bone marrow donors. Cohort members were all nominally healthy when sampled, although unrecorded immune exposures were likely present. The donor tested CMV seropositive, placing the donor among the approximately 290 seropositive members of the cohort. A peripheral blood sample was provided by each donor, and peripheral blood mononuclear cells were used for TCR beta sequencing. Genomic DNA extraction from the blood cell samples was performed with the Qiagen DNeasy Blood Extraction Kit. The paper's findings and limits, for the study overall: A further reported finding was that TCR beta sequences accurately predicted the HLA-A and HLA-B alleles for most subjects in the first cohort. In both the original and validation cohorts, the classifier was reported to diagnose cytomegalovirus status with high specificity and sensitivity. Three of the identified cytomegalovirus-associated TCR beta chains were confirmed in vitro to be specific for cytomegalovirus antigens. In a later analysis, the rate of TCR association differed among HLA loci, with DRB1 alleles having the most associated TCRs and HLA-C alleles having the fewest. According to the authors, the approach could potentially be generalized to other disease states and immunological phenotypes. A total of some 180 TCR beta chains were listed by the study as associated with cytomegalovirus. In a later analysis, around 17,000 TCR beta sequences were associated with specific HLA alleles at a false discovery rate of 0.05. An earlier analysis of several hundred of the donors showed that most TCR beta V segments appeared in productive rearrangements either about 87% or about 30% of the time, which broadly matched IMGT annotations. Linkage disequilibrium might explain the correlated functional status among segregating V segments, but an unknown experimental factor could not be ruled out. In this cohort, only TCR beta chains were sequenced, and detectable features were limited by the absence of alpha or paired-chain data. V-gene and J-gene trimming of TCR beta chains was associated with a missense DCLRE1C variant in a later genetic analysis, and the association was replicated in an independent cohort. In a later analysis, HLA-associated TCR beta chains were found to be more clonally expanded and to have lower generation probabilities than equally common non-associated chains. The only immune exposure information available for the cohort was CMV serostatus. According to a later genetic analysis, donors in an Asian-associated ancestry cluster had fewer N-insertions in productive TCRs than the approximately 670-donor mean. Because HLA typing was unavailable for some donors at each locus, only the typed subset was used in association tests. The presence/absence analyses assumed that sequencing depth was roughly uniform across donors, and that assumption may not be true. A cluster of highly shared sequence variants was judged likely to be a technical artifact of the sequencing pipeline. While some public TCRs were present in many individuals, most TCR sequences turned up only very rarely across donors. The earlier analysis of approximately 560 of the donors excluded some 16 rarely observed V segments, including chromosome 9 orphons, because counts were too low. Some IMGT-functional V segments, including TRBV6-2 and TRBV6-3, could not be told apart with the 87-base-pair reads, so those segments were excluded. In a later analysis, several top co-occurrence clusters were reported to appear linked to parvovirus B19, influenza, CMV and Epstein-Barr virus. When HLA alleles, especially DR and DQ, strongly co-occurred, TCR associations were difficult to assign to individual alleles. A later analysis found that most CMV-associated TCR beta chains appeared HLA-restricted, with HLA associations seemingly driven largely by CMV exposure.

What was sequenced was PBMCs. The V gene is TRBV18 and the J gene is TRBJ2-7, and possibly TRBD2, on 6 matching bases. The TCR was taken from a girl between 5 and 17 years old in good health and CMV-seropositive. The DNA reads TGTGCCAGCTCACCACCAATTCTCACGGAGGGCTACGAGCAGTACTTC. This translates into CASSPPILTEGYEQYF. Reference TRBV18 and TRBJ2-7 proteins supply the regions before and after the CDR3; the full variable domain is: NAGVMQNPRHLVRRRGQEARLRCSPMKGHSHVYWYRQLPEEGLKFMVYLQKENIIDESGMPKERFSAEFPKEGPSILRIQQVVRGDSAAYFCASSPPILTEGYEQYFGPGTRLTVT.